This T cell receptor beta chain was captured in a study of blood T cells in healthy people across ages. A second PCR of roughly 7 to 11 cycles used a sample-barcoded 5' primer and a J-beta primer mix. TCRdb re-derived calls from the 5' RACE reads in MiXCR, one entry per CDR3 protein. The sample carries about 1,800,000 distinct CDR3 sequences, 28% recorded once. The CDR3 extends over 14 amino acids. The germline V gene has CDR1 MNHEY and CDR2 SVGAGI. This clonotype was found a few times. Antigen specificity is unknown. Findings and caveats of the study: Per million T cells, TCR beta diversity dropped roughly linearly as age increased.

The V gene is TRBV6-5, the J gene TRBJ2-5; D may be TRBD1 or TRBD2 (5 bases each). Gene TRBJ2-7 matches the end of the DNA better, so the J call may be wrong. The material sequenced was blood. The receptor comes from a woman aged 30 to 39 in good health. CDR3 region: CASSFEGAGVEQYF. The CDR3 nucleotides are TGTGCCAGCAGTTTTGAAGGGGCCGGGGTCGAGCAGTACTTC.